This T cell receptor (beta chain) was profiled in a study of blood T cell repertoires in COVID-19. Whole-study context: Samples taken during acute and convalescent COVID-19 were collected in the United States, Italy and Spain. PBMCs, B-cell-depleted T cells, or T cells were the source of the cDNA or gDNA that made up the material.

The CDR3 has 14 amino acids. The germline V and J ends were trimmed by 0 bases and 5 bases, with 10 bases remaining between them. The germline V gene encodes CDR1 LGHNA and CDR2 YNFKEQ. In the study's own analysis: Researchers report that nucleated cell counts were estimated from reference gene primer amplification. Sequencing was performed with immunoSEQ multiplex PCR; in TCRdb, only in-frame clones are kept and a portion is missing. V and J calls and clone size are those listed in that table; D and trimming were worked out from the DNA. This table holds 250,000 or so clones, just over 85% found once.

The origin of this receptor is an older man with acute or convalescent COVID-19. The sequenced sample was peripheral blood. V is TRBV4-2 and J is TRBJ2-5; D uncertain. The CDR3 here is CASSQEASRETQYF. The DNA for the CDR3 is TGTGCCAGCAGCCAAGAGGCTAGTAGGGAGACCCAGTACTTC.